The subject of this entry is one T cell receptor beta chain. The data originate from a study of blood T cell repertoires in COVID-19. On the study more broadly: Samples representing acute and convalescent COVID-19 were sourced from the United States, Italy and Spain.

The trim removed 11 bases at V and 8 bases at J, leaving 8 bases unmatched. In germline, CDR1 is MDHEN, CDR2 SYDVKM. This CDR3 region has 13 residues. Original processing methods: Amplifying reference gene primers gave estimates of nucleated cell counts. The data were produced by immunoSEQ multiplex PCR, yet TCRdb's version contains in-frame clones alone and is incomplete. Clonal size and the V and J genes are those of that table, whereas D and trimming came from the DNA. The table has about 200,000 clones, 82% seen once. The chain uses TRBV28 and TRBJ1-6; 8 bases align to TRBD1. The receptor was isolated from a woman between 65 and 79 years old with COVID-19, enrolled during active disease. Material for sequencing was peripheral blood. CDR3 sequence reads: CASNQGAHSPLHF. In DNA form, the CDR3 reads TGTGCCTCTAACCAGGGGGCTCATTCACCCCTCCACTTT.